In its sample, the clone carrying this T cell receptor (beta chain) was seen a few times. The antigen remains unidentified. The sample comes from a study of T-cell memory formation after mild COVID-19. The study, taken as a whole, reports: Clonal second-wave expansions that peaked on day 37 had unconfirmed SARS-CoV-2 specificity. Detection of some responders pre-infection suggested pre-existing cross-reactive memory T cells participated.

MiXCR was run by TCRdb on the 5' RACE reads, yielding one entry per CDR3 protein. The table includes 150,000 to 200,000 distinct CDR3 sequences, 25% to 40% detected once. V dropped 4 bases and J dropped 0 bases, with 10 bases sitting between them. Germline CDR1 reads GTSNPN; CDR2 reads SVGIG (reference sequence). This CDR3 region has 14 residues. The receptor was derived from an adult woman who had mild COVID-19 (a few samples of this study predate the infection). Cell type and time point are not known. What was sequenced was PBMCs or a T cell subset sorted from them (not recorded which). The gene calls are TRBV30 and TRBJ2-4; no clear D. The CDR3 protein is CAWKASTAKNIQYF. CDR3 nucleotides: TGTGCCTGGAAGGCTTCCACAGCCAAAAACATTCAGTACTTC.